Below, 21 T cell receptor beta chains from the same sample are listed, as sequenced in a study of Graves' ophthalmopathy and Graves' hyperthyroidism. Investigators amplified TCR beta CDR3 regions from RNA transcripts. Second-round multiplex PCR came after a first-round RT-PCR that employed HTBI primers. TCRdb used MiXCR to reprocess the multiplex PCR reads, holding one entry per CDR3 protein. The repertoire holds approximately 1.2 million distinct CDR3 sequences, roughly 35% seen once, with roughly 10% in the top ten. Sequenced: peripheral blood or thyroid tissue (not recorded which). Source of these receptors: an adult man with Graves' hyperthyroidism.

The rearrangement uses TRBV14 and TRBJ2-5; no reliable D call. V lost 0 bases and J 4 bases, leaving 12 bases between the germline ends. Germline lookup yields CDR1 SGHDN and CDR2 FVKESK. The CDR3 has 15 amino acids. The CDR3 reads CASSQEKKLRETQYF. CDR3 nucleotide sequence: TGTGCCAGCAGCCAAGAGAAGAAGCTCCGAGAGACCCAGTACTTC.

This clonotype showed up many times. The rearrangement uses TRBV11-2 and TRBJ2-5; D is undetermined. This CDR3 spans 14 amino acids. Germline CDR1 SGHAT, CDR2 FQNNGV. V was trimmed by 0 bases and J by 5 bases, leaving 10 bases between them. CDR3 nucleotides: TGTGCCAGCAGCTTAGAGCCCCGGGTGGAGACCCAGTACTTC. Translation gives CASSLEPRVETQYF. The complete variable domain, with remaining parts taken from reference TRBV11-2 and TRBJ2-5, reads EAGVAQSPRYKIIEKRQSVAFWCNPISGHATLYWYQQILGQGPKLLIQFQNNGVVDDSQLPKDRFSAERLKGVDSTLKIQPAKLEDSAVYLCASSLEPRVETQYFGPGTRLLVL.

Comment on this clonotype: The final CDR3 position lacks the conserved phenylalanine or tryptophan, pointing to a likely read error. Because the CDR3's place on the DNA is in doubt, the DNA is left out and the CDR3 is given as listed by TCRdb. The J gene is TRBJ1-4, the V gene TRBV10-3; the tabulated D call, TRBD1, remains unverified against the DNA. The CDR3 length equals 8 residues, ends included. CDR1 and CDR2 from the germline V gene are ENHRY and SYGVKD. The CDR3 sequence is CAISKQGI.

CDR3 loop: CASSLVRSRGSYEQYF. The CDR3 DNA follows: TGTGCCAGCAGCTTAGTGAGGAGTAGGGGGTCCTACGAGCAGTACTTC. The J gene is TRBJ2-7, the V gene TRBV7-2; tentative D call: TRBD1 (6 bases). V lost 1 base and J 1 base, leaving 14 bases between the germline ends. Germline V gives CDR1 SGHTA, CDR2 FQGNSA. The CDR3 runs to 16 residues.

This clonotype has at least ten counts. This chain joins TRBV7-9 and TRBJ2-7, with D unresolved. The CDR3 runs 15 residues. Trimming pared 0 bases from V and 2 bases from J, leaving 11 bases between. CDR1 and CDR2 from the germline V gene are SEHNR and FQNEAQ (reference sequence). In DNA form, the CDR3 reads TGTGCCAGCAGCTTAGCACCGGACGGGCCCTACGAGCAGTACTTC. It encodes CASSLAPDGPYEQYF.

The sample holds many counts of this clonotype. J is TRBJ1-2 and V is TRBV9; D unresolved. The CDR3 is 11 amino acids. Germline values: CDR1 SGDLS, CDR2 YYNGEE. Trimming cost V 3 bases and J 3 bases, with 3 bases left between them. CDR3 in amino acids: CASSGHYGYTF. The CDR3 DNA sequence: TGTGCCAGCAGCGGGCACTATGGCTACACCTTC. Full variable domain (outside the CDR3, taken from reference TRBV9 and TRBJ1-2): DSGVTQTPKHLITATGQRVTLRCSPRSGDLSVYWYQQSLDQGLQFLIQYYNGEERAKGNILERFSAQQFPDLHSELNLSSLELGDSALYFCASSGHYGYTFGSGTRLTVV.

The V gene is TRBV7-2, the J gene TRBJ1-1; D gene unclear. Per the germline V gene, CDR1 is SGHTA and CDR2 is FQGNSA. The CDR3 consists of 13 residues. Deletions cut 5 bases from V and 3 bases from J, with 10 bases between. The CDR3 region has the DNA TGTGCCAGCAGCGCACAAAGAGACACTGAAGCTTTCTTT. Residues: CASSAQRDTEAFF.

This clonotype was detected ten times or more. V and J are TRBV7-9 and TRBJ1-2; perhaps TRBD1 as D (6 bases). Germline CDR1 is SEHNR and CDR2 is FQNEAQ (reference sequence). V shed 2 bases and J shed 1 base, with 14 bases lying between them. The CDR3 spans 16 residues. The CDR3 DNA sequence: TGTGCCAGCAGCTTATCGGCAGGGGTTTTTAACTATGGCTACACCTTC. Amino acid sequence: CASSLSAGVFNYGYTF.

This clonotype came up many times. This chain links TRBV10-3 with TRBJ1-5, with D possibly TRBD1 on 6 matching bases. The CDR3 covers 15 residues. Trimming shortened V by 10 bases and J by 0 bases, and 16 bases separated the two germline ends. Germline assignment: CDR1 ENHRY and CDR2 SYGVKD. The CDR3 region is CATNRDTHSNQPQHF. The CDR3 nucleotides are TGTGCCACAAACCGGGACACCCATAGCAATCAGCCCCAGCATTTT.

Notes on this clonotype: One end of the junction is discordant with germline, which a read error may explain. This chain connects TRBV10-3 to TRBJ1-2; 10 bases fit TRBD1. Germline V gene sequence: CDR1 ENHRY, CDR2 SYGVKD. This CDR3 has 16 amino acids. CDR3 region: CASSSTRQGADYGYTF. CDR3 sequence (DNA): TGTGCCAGCAGTTCTACCAGACAGGGGGCGGACTATGGCTACACCTTC.

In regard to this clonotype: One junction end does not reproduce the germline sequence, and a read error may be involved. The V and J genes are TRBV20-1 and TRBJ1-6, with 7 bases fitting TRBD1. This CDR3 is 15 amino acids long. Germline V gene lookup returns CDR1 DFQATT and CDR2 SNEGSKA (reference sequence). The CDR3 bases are TGCAGCGCTAGGGCCGGGGGACAGCTTAATTCACCCCTCCACTTT. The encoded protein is CSARAGGQLNSPLHF.

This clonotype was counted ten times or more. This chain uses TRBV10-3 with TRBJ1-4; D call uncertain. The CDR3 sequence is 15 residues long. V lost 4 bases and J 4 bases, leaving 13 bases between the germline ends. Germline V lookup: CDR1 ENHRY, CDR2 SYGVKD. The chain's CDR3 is CAISVEGQLNEKLFF. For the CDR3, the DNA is TGTGCCATCAGTGTTGAAGGGCAGCTTAATGAAAAACTGTTTTTT.

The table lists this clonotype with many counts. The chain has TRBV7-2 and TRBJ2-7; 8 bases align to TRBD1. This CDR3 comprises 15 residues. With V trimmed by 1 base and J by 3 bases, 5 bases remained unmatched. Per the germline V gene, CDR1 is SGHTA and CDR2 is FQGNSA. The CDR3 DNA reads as TGTGCCAGCAGCTTAGTTCAGGACAGGGACTACGAGCAGTACTTC. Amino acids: CASSLVQDRDYEQYF.

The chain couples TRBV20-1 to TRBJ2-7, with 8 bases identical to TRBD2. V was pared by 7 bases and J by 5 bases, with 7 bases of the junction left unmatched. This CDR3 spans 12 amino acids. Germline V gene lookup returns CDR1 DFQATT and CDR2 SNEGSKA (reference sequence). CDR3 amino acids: CSEPGTSNEQYF. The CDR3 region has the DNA TGCAGTGAGCCCGGGACTAGTAACGAGCAGTACTTC.

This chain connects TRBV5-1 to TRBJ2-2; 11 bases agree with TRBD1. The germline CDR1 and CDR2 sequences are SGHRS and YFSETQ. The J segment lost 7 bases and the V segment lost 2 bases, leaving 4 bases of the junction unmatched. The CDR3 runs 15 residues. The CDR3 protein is CASSLGQGAVGELFF. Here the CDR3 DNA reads TGCGCCAGCAGCTTAGGACAGGGGGCCGTCGGGGAGCTGTTTTTT.

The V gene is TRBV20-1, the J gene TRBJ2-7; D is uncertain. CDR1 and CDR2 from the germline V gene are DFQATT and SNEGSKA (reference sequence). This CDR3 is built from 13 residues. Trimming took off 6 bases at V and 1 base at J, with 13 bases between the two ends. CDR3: CSAPKGASYEQYF. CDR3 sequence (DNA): TGCAGTGCCCCAAAGGGTGCGTCCTACGAGCAGTACTTC.

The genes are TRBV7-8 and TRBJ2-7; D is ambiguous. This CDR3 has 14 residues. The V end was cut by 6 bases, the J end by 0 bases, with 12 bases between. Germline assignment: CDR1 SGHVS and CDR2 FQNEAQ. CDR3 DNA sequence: TGTGCCAGCAGTTTGGCGGTCAACTCCTACGAGCAGTACTTC. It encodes CASSLAVNSYEQYF.

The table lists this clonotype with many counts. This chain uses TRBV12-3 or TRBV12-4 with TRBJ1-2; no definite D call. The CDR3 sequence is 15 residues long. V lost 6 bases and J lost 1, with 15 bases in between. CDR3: CASSINRAGNYGYTF. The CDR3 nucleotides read TGTGCCAGCAGCATCAACCGGGCGGGTAACTATGGCTACACCTTC.

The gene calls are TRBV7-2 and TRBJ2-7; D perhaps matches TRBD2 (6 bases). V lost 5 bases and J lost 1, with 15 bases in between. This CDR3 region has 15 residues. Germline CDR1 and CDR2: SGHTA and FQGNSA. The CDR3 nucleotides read TGTGCCAGCAGCCGGAGTTGGCGGGAATCCTACGAGCAGTACTTC. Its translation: CASSRSWRESYEQYF.

The CDR3 spells CASSTAGTGGNQPQHF. In nucleotides, the CDR3 is TGTGCCAGCAGCACCGCCGGGACAGGGGGCAATCAGCCCCAGCATTTT. The chain has TRBV9 and TRBJ1-5; the match to TRBD1 covers 10 bases. V shed 4 bases and J 2 bases; nucleotides not matched to a gene: 6. Germline lookup yields CDR1 SGDLS and CDR2 YYNGEE. This CDR3 has 16 residues.

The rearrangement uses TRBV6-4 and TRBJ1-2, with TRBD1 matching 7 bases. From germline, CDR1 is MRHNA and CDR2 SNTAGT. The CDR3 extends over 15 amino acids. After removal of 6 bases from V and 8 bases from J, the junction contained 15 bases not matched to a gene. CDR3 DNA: TGTGCCAGCAGCCCGAGCAGGGGGATTGGCGGAGGCTACACCTTC. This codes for CASSPSRGIGGGYTF.